These T cell receptor beta chains were read from a single sample in a study of blood T cell repertoires in COVID-19. The table came from immunoSEQ multiplex PCR; TCRdb's copy has only in-frame clones and leaves some out. This table holds some 170,000 clones, more than 65% found once. Sequencing used PBMCs or T cells enriched from blood (not recorded which). All receptors derive from a middle-aged man who had recovered from COVID-19. Both conserved end residues are part of each CDR3.

TRBV20-1	TRBJ2-3	CSASLALLRTGTDTQYF
TRBV9	TRBJ1-5	CASSVGTGGGQPQHF
TRBV7-2	TRBJ2-3	CASSRVAGGALGTQYF
TRBV11-1	TRBJ1-1	CASSLAPDRGNTEAFF
TRBV20-1	TRBJ2-7	CSARKGLAEDF
TRBV11-2	TRBJ2-2	CASSLAPGVGTGELFF
TRBV18	TRBJ2-7	CASSPPSVILGEQYF
TRBV5-1	TRBJ2-1	CASSFPTSGGEQFF
TRBV18	TRBJ1-1	CASSWGQSTEAFF
TRBV7-9	TRBJ2-2	CASSPRGGPRTGELFF
TRBV2	TRBJ1-3	CASTSSGGEGNTIYF
TRBV2	TRBJ2-1	CASNDGKAHLSYNEQFF
TRBV5-6	TRBJ2-1	CASRKESGMGEQFF
TRBV6-1	TRBJ2-2	CASSEQQGNGELFF
TRBV23-1	TRBJ2-7	CASSLPPRDRGYEQYF
TRBV6-5	TRBJ2-7	CASSYSSGGSYEQYF
TRBV5-1	TRBJ1-4	CASSLRQGREKLFF